This T cell receptor beta chain was identified in a study of blood T cell repertoires in COVID-19. In the study overall: Sites in the United States, Italy and Spain provided acute and convalescent COVID-19 samples. Sample material is recorded as cDNA or gDNA derived from T cells, B-cell-depleted T cells, or PBMCs.

The study recruited people aged roughly 18 to 100 years across roughly 23 US areas. Authors' analysis steps: Estimation of nucleated cell counts relied on the amplification of reference gene primers. Produced via immunoSEQ multiplex PCR; TCRdb's table is partial and in-frame only. V, J and clone size derive from that table, while D and trimming were established from the DNA sequence. The sample carries approximately 490,000 clones, about nine tenths recorded once. The CDR3 contains 12 residues. Trimming removed 3 bases from V and 2 bases from J, with 6 bases in between. The germline gives CDR1 DFQATT, CDR2 SNEGSKA (reference sequence).

The chain links TRBV20-1 to TRBJ2-3; D not resolved. Specimen: PBMCs or T cells enriched from blood (not recorded which). The TCR originated in a woman aged 18-29 years who had recovered from COVID-19. The chain's CDR3 is CSASTDTDTQYF. CDR3 in DNA: TGCAGTGCTAGTACAGACACAGATACGCAGTATTTT.